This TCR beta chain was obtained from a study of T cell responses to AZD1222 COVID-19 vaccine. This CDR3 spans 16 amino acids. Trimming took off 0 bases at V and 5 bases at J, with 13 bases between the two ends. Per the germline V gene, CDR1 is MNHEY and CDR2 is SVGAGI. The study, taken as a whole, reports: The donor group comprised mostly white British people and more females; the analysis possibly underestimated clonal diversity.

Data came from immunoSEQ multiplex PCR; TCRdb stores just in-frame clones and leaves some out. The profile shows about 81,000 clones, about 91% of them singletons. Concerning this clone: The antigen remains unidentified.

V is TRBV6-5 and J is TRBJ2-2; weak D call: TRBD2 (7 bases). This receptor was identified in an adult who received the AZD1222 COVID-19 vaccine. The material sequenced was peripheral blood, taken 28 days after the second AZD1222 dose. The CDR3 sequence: CASSYSGRGGTGELFF. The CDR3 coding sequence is TGTGCCAGCAGTTACTCGGGCAGGGGAGGGACCGGGGAGCTGTTTTTT.